The clone carrying this TCR beta chain was counted a few times. Its specificity is unknown. Losses at the gene ends were 9 bases for V and 2 bases for J; bases not matched to a gene: 5. The CDR3 extends over 13 amino acids. The germline CDR1 and CDR2 sequences are SGHRS and YFSETQ. The TCR beta library used iRepertoire HTBI primers with Arm-PCR amplification of CDR3. Each CDR3 protein gets one entry after TCRdb re-called the multiplex PCR reads with MiXCR. The sample holds about 460,000 distinct CDR3 sequences, 12% to 15% seen once. The data stem from a study of regulatory T cells in long-lasting Graves disease. Overall study results and limits: Accuracy may have suffered from the small sample size.

Time point of the sample: newly diagnosed GD, antithyroid drugs for less than 3 months. PBMC RNA served as the TCR library source. This sample was shared with a second study, whose subject was T cells in Graves' hyperthyroidism and ophthalmopathy.

This receptor was taken from a woman between 45 and 60 years old with Graves disease. The material was peripheral blood mononuclear cells (PBMCs), obtained at new diagnosis, from a patient treated with antithyroid drugs. J is TRBJ2-5 and V is TRBV5-1, with 9 bases fitting TRBD2. The CDR3 nucleotides read TGCGCCACGTCTAGCGGGATACAAGAGACCCAGTACTTC. Its protein is CATSSGIQETQYF.